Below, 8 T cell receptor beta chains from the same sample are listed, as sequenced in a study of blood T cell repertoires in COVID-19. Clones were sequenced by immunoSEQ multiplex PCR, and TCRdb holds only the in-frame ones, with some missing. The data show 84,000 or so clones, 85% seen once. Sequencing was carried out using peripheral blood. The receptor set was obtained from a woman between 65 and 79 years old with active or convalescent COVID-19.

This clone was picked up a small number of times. The CDR3 protein is CATVRICNQPQHF. Written as DNA, the CDR3 is TGTGCCACAGTGAGGATTTGCAATCAGCCCCAGCATTTT. The chain uses TRBV24-1 and TRBJ1-5; D not resolved. This CDR3 has 13 amino acids. V was cut by 10 bases and J by 2 bases, with 11 bases left in between. CDR1 is KGHDR and CDR2 is SFDVKD in the germline V gene.

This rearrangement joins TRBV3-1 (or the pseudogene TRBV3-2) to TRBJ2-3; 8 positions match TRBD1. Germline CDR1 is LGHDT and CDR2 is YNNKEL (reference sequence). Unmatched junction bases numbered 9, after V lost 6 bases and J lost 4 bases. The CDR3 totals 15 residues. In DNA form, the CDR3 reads TGTGCCAGCAGGAAATGGGCAGGGGGCGCAGATACGCAGTATTTT. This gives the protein CASRKWAGGADTQYF.

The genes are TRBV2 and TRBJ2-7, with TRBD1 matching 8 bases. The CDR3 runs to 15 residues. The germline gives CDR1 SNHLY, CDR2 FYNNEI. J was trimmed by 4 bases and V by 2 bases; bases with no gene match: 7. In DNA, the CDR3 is TGTGCCAGCAGTGAACCGACAGGGGTGGATTACGAGCAGTACTTC. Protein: CASSEPTGVDYEQYF.

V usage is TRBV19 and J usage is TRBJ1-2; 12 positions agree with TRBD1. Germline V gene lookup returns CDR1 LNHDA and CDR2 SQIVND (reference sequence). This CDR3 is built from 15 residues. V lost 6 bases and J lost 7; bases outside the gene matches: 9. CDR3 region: CASRMGGQGALGYTF. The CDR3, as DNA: TGTGCCAGTAGGATGGGGGGACAGGGGGCCCTTGGCTACACCTTC.

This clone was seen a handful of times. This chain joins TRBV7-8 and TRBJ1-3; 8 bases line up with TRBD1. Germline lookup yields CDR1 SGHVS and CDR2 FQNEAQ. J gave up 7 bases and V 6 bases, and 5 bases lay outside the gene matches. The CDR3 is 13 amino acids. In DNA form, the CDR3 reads TGTGCCAGCAGTTCGGGGGACAGGAACACCATATATTTT. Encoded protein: CASSSGDRNTIYF. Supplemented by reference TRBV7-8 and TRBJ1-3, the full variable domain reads GAGVSQSPRYKVAKRGQDVALRCDPISGHVSLFWYQQALGQGPEFLTYFQNEAQLDKSGLPSDRFFAERPEGSVSTLKIQRTQQEDSAVYLCASSSGDRNTIYFGEGSWLTVV.

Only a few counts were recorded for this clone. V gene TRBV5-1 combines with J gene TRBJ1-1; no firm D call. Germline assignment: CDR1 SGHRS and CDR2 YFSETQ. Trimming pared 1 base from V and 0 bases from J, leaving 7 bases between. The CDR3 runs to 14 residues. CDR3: CASSLIPVNTEAFF. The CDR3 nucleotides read TGCGCCAGCAGCTTGATCCCGGTGAACACTGAAGCTTTCTTT.

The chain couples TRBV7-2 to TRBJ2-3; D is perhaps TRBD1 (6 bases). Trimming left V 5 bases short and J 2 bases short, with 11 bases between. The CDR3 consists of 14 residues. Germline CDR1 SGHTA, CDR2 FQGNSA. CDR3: CASSPGHSTDTQYF. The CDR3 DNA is TGTGCCAGCAGCCCGGGACATTCCACAGATACGCAGTATTTT. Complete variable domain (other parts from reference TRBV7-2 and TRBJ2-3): GAGVSQSPSNKVTEKGKDVELRCDPISGHTALYWYRQSLGQGLEFLIYFQGNSAPDKSGLPSDRFSAERTGGSVSTLTIQRTQQEDSAVYLCASSPGHSTDTQYFGPGTRLTVL.

The CDR3 coding sequence is TGTGCCAGCAGCTTACAGCCAGGGGGCACTGAAGCTTTCTTT. This codes for CASSLQPGGTEAFF. The chain recombines TRBV11-2 with TRBJ1-1, with 7 bases identical to TRBD1. The CDR3 is made up of 14 amino acids. Germline CDR1 reads SGHAT; CDR2 reads FQNNGV. V lost 2 bases to trimming and J lost 4 bases; unmatched junction nucleotides: 4.